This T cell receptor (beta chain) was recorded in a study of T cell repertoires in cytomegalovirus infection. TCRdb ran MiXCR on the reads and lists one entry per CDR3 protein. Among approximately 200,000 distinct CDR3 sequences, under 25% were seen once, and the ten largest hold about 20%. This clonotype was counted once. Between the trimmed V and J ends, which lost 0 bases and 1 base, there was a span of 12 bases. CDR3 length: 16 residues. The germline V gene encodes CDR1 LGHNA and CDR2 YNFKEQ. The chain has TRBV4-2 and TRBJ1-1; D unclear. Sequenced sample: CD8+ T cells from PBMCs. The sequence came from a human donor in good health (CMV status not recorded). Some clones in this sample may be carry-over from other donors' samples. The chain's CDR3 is CASSQELGWWNTEAFF. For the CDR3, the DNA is TGTGCCAGCAGCCAAGAGTTGGGGTGGTGGAACACTGAAGCTTTCTTT.